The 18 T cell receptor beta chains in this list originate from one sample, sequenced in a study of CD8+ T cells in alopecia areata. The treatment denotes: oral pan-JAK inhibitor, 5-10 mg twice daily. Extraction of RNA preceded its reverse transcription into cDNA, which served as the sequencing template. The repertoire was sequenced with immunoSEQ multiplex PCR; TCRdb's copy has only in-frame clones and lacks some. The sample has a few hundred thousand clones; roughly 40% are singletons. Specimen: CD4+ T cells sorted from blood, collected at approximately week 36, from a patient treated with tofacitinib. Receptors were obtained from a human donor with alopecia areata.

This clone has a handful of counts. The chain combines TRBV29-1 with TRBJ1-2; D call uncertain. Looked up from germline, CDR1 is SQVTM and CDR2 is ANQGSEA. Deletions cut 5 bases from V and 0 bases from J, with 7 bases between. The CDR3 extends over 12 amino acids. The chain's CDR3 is CSVSTPNYGYTF. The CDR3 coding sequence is TGCAGCGTTAGCACACCTAACTATGGCTACACCTTC.

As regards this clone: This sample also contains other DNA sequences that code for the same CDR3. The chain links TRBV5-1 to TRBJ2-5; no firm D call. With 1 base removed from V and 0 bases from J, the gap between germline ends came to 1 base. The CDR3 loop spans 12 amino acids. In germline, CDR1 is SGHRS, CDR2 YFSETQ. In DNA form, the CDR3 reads TGCGCCAGCAGCTTGTACCAAGAGACCCAGTACTTC. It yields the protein CASSLYQETQYF.

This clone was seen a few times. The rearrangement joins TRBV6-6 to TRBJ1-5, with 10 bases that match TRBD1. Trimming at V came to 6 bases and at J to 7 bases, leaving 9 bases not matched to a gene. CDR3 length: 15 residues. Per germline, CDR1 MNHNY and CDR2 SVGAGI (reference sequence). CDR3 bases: TGTGCCAGCAGCCCCGGGACAGGGGAGGGGCAGCCCCAGCATTTT. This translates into CASSPGTGEGQPQHF.

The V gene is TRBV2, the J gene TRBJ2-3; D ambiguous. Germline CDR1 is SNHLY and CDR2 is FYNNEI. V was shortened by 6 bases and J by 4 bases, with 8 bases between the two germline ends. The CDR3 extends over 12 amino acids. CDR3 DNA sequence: TGTGCCAGCAGGCTAGATGCAGATACGCAGTATTTT. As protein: CASRLDADTQYF.

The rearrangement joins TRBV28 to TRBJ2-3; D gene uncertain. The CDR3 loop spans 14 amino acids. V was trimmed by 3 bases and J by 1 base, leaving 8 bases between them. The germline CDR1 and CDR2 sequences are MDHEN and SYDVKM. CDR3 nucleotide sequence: TGTGCCAGCAGTTTCTGGGCGGGCACAGATACGCAGTATTTT. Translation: CASSFWAGTDTQYF.

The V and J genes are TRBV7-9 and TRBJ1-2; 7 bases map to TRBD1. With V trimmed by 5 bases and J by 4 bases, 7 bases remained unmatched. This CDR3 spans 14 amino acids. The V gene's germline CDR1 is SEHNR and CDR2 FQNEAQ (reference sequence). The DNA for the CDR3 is TGTGCCAGCAGCCAAGCGGACAGGTTCTATGGCTACACCTTC. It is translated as CASSQADRFYGYTF.

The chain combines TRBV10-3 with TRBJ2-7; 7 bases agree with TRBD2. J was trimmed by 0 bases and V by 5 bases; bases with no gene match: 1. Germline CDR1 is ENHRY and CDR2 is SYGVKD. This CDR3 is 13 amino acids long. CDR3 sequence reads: CAISPGGSYEQYF. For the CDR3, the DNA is TGTGCCATCAGTCCGGGGGGCTCCTACGAGCAGTACTTC.

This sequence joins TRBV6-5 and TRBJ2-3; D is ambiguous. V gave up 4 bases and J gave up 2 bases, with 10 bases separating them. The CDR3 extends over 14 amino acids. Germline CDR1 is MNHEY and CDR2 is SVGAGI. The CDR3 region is CASSLRKSTDTQYF. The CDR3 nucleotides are TGTGCCAGCAGTTTGAGGAAGTCCACAGATACGCAGTATTTT.

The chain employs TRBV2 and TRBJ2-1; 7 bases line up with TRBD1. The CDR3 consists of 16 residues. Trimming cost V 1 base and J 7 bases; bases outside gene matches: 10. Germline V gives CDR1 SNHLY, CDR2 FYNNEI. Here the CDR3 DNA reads TGTGCCAGCAGTGAAGAGGCGAGCGGCAGGGGGAATGAGCAGTTCTTC. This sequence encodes CASSEEASGRGNEQFF. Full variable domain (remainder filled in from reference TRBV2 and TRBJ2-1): EPEVTQTPSHQVTQMGQEVILRCVPISNHLYFYWYRQILGQKVEFLVSFYNNEISEKSEIFDDQFSVERPDGSNFTLKIRSTKLEDSAMYFCASSEEASGRGNEQFFGPGTRLTVL.

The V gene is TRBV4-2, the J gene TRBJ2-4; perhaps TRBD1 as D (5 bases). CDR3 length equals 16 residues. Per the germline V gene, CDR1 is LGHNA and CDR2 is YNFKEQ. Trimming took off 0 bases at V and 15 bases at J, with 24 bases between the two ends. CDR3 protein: CASSQDLGVSRYPWYF. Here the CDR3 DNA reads TGTGCCAGCAGCCAAGATCTAGGGGTCAGCAGGTACCCCTGGTACTTC.

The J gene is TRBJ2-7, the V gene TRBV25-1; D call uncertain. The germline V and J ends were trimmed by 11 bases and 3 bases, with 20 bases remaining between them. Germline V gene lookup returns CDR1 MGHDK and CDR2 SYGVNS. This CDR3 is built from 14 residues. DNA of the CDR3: TGTGCCGAGAACCCGGACCGATCCAACTACGAGCAGTACTTC. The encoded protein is CAENPDRSNYEQYF.

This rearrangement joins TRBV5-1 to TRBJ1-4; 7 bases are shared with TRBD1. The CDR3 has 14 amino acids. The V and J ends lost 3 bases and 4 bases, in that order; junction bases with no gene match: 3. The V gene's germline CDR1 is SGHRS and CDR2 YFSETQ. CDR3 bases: TGCGCCAGCAGCTGGGGACAGCTTAATGAAAAACTGTTTTTT. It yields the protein CASSWGQLNEKLFF.

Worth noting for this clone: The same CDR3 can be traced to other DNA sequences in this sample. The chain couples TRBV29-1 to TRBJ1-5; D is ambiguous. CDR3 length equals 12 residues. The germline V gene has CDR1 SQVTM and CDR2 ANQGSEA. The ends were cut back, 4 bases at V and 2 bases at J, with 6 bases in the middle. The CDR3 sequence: CSVVSGNQPQHF. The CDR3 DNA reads TGCAGCGTTGTGTCCGGCAATCAGCCCCAGCATTTT.

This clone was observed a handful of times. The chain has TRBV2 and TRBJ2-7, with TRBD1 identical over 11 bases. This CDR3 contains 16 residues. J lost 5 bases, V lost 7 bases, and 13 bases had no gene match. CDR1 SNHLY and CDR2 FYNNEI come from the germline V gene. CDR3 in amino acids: CASNPGQGAAFHEQYF. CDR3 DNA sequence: TGTGCCAGCAACCCTGGACAGGGGGCCGCTTTCCACGAGCAGTACTTC.

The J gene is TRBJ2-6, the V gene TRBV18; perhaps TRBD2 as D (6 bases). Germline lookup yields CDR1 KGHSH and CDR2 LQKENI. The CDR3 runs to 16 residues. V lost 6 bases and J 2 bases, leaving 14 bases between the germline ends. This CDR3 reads CASSPISGAGANVLTF. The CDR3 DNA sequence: TGTGCCAGCTCCCCAATCTCGGGGGCTGGGGCCAACGTCCTGACTTTC. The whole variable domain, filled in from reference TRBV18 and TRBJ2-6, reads NAGVMQNPRHLVRRRGQEARLRCSPMKGHSHVYWYRQLPEEGLKFMVYLQKENIIDESGMPKERFSAEFPKEGPSILRIQQVVRGDSAAYFCASSPISGAGANVLTFGAGSRLTVL.

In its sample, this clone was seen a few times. Here the CDR3 reads CASSPGGLAVAYNEQFF. CDR3 in DNA: TGTGCCAGCAGCCCAGGGGGTCTAGCGGTGGCCTACAATGAGCAGTTCTTC. The V call is TRBV7-8, the J call TRBJ2-1; the D gene could be TRBD1 or TRBD2 (7 bases each). Trimming left V 5 bases short and J 2 bases short, with 19 bases between. CDR1 and CDR2 (germline): SGHVS, FQNEAQ. This CDR3 is 17 amino acids long.

Here the CDR3 DNA reads TGTGCCAGCAGCCGTGTACTGGGAGCAGGGGAGACCCAGTACTTC. Translated, it gives CASSRVLGAGETQYF. The chain links TRBV7-9 to TRBJ2-5, with D perhaps given as TRBD1 or TRBD2 (5 bases each). CDR1 is SEHNR and CDR2 is FQNEAQ in the germline V gene (reference sequence). Trimming took 5 bases from V and 5 from J, leaving 18 bases between them. CDR3 length: 15 amino acids.

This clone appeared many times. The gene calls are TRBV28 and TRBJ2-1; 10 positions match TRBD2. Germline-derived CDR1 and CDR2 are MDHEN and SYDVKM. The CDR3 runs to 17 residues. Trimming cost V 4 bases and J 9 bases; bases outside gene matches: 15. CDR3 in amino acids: CASSWASAGGALGEQFF. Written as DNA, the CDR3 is TGTGCCAGCAGTTGGGCCTCAGCGGGAGGGGCTCTGGGTGAGCAGTTCTTC.